One sample yielded the 14 T cell receptor beta chains listed below, sequenced in a study of shared clonotypes between healthy human individuals. The table came from immunoSEQ multiplex PCR; TCRdb's copy has only in-frame clones and leaves some out. The profile covers just over 2,000,000 clones, with 85% to 95% appearing a single time and approximately 0.13% taken by the ten largest. The specimen sequenced was naive CD4+ T cells sorted from blood. Subset here: CD45RA+ positively selected. Receptors originate from a man aged 18 to 29 in good health.

Notes on this clone: Other DNA sequences in the same sample also yield this CDR3. The chain employs TRBV10-3 and TRBJ1-2; 9 bases match TRBD1. This CDR3 has 13 residues. Per germline, CDR1 ENHRY and CDR2 SYGVKD. After removal of 2 bases from V and 5 bases from J, the junction contained 0 bases not matched to a gene. The CDR3, as DNA: TGTGCCATCAGTGAGGACAGGGGGTATGGCTACACCTTC. Translated, it gives CAISEDRGYGYTF.

The J gene is TRBJ1-6, the V gene TRBV6-4; D unresolved. In germline, CDR1 is MRHNA, CDR2 SNTAGT. V lost 6 bases and J 0 bases, leaving 9 bases between the germline ends. This CDR3 has 15 amino acids. DNA of the CDR3: TGTGCCAGCAGGCGAGAGAGCTCCTATAATTCACCCCTCCACTTT. This translates into CASRRESSYNSPLHF.

The V and J genes are TRBV5-1 and TRBJ2-5; no clear D. This CDR3 spans 14 amino acids. V was pared by 0 bases and J by 2 bases, with 8 bases between. From germline, CDR1 is SGHRS and CDR2 YFSETQ. This CDR3 reads CASSLGQEQETQYF. CDR3 nucleotides: TGCGCCAGCAGCTTGGGGCAGGAGCAAGAGACCCAGTACTTC.

The chain joins TRBV19 to TRBJ1-5; D gene unclear. Per the germline V gene, CDR1 is LNHDA and CDR2 is SQIVND (reference sequence). The CDR3 is made up of 15 amino acids. The ends were cut back, 3 bases at V and 0 bases at J, with 9 bases in the middle. This CDR3 reads CASSIVRSSNQPQHF. The CDR3, as DNA: TGTGCCAGTAGTATTGTCAGGAGTAGCAATCAGCCCCAGCATTTT.

V and J are TRBV18 and TRBJ2-1; 11 bases are shared with TRBD2. The CDR3 is 16 residues long. The V segment lost 4 bases and the J segment 0 bases; nucleotides outside the gene matches: 2. Per germline, CDR1 KGHSH and CDR2 LQKENI. The CDR3 here is CASSLTSGISYNEQFF. CDR3 nucleotides: TGTGCCAGCTCACTGACTAGCGGGATCTCCTACAATGAGCAGTTCTTC.

The gene calls are TRBV21-1 and TRBJ2-7; the D call of TRBD1 is as the table states it, not checked on the DNA. TRBV21-1 is a known pseudogene. This CDR3 contains 18 residues. The CDR3 sequence: CASSLLRGPPGSDNEQYF. The CDR3 DNA sequence: TGTGCCAGCAGCCTCCTTAGGGGGCCGCCAGGGTCCGATAACGAGCAGTACTTC.

The genes are TRBV2 and TRBJ2-7; no clear D gene. Between the trimmed V and J ends, which lost 4 bases and 6 bases, there was a span of 7 bases. Looked up from germline, CDR1 is SNHLY and CDR2 is FYNNEI. The CDR3 has 11 residues. The CDR3 region is CASSALREQYF. In DNA form, the CDR3 reads TGTGCCAGCAGTGCCTTACGCGAGCAGTACTTC. Supplemented by reference TRBV2 and TRBJ2-7, the full variable domain reads EPEVTQTPSHQVTQMGQEVILRCVPISNHLYFYWYRQILGQKVEFLVSFYNNEISEKSEIFDDQFSVERPDGSNFTLKIRSTKLEDSAMYFCASSALREQYFGPGTRLTVT.

This clone was recorded once. The chain links TRBV19 to TRBJ1-2; 8 positions match TRBD1. V dropped 6 bases and J dropped 7; count of bases not matched to a gene: 10. The germline V gene has CDR1 LNHDA and CDR2 SQIVND (reference sequence). This CDR3 has 14 amino acids. The CDR3, as DNA: TGTGCCAGTAGCTCAGGGGGCGCAGAGATTGGCTACACCTTC. Amino acids: CASSSGGAEIGYTF.

A remark on this clone: Other DNA sequences in this specimen translate into the identical CDR3. J is TRBJ1-5 and V is TRBV5-1; 9 bases agree with TRBD1. This CDR3 spans 14 amino acids. The ends lost 4 bases at V and 4 bases at J; junction bases unmatched: 3. Germline V gene lookup returns CDR1 SGHRS and CDR2 YFSETQ. This CDR3 is CASSQGTGNQPQHF. For the CDR3, the DNA is TGCGCCAGCAGCCAAGGGACAGGGAATCAGCCCCAGCATTTT.

The genes are TRBV10-2 and TRBJ1-5, with unresolved D. V lost 1 base and J lost 13, with 11 bases in between. Germline lookup yields CDR1 WSHSY and CDR2 SAAADI. This CDR3 region has 12 residues. The DNA of the CDR3 is TGCGCCAGCAGTGAGTTTGCAGGCCAACAGCATTTT. Amino acid sequence: CASSEFAGQQHF.

The V gene is TRBV7-9, the J gene TRBJ1-4, with 7 bases lining up with TRBD1. The germline gives CDR1 SEHNR, CDR2 FQNEAQ (reference sequence). The trim removed 1 base at V and 8 bases at J, leaving 7 bases unmatched. The CDR3 is 15 residues long. CDR3 in amino acids: CASSLGTQGVEKLFF. CDR3 nucleotide sequence: TGTGCCAGCAGCTTAGGTACCCAGGGGGTGGAAAAACTGTTTTTT.

V and J are TRBV10-3 and TRBJ2-7; 14 nucleotides align to TRBD2. J lost 2 bases, V lost 10 bases, and 10 bases had no gene match. Germline values: CDR1 ENHRY, CDR2 SYGVKD. This CDR3 region has 16 residues. CDR3 amino acids: CATGLETSGRAYEQYF. In nucleotides, the CDR3 is TGTGCCACCGGGCTCGAGACTAGCGGGAGGGCCTACGAGCAGTACTTC.

Comments on this clone: Other DNA sequences in the sample encode the same CDR3. The CDR3 DNA sequence: TGTGCCAGCAGCTTGGGACAGGGGAGCACAGATACGCAGTATTTT. This translates into CASSLGQGSTDTQYF. This rearrangement joins TRBV7-9 to TRBJ2-3; the match to TRBD1 covers 10 bases. The CDR3 length is 15 residues. The V gene's germline CDR1 is SEHNR and CDR2 FQNEAQ (reference sequence). Trimming cost V 3 bases and J 0 bases; bases outside gene matches: 0.

This rearrangement joins TRBV5-1 to TRBJ1-4, with 10 bases fitting TRBD1. The CDR3 is 16 amino acids. The germline gives CDR1 SGHRS, CDR2 YFSETQ. V gave up 4 bases and J gave up 3 bases; unmatched junction bases: 6. The CDR3 protein is CASSTGTGAANEKLFF. CDR3 coding DNA: TGCGCCAGCAGCACCGGGACAGGGGCTGCTAATGAAAAACTGTTTTTT.